These T cell receptor beta chains were read from a single sample in a study of OX40 agonist ivuxolimab in advanced cancers. Here immunoSEQ multiplex PCR was the method, and the copy in TCRdb shows in-frame clones only, minus some. The sample contains around 140,000 clones, around nine tenths of which appear only once. Source: CD4+ or CD8+ T cells sorted from blood, taken in a trial of the OX40 agonist ivuxolimab. The receptors were gathered from an adult with an advanced solid tumor such as melanoma, head and neck, liver or kidney cancer. CDR3s include the opening cysteine and the closing phenylalanine or tryptophan. A D gene is named only where the DNA matches it firmly. Expanded clones are given a class, and other clones once, few, many or no size at all.

V	D	J	size	CDR3	DNA
TRBV5-1	-	TRBJ2-5	-	CASSRDTPQETQYF	TGCGCCAGCAGCAGGGACACTCCCCAAGAGACCCAGTACTTC
TRBV18	-	TRBJ2-2	once	CASSLPGVNTGELFF	TGTGCCAGCTCACTACCCGGGGTTAACACCGGGGAGCTGTTTTTT
TRBV7-2	TRBD2	TRBJ2-7	once	CASSLGGASGRSHEQYF	TGTGCCAGCAGCTTAGGGGGTGCTAGCGGGAGATCCCACGAGCAGTACTTC
TRBV9	-	TRBJ1-1	few	CASSVVRSTEAFF	TGTGCCAGCAGCGTAGTTCGCAGCACTGAAGCTTTCTTT
TRBV5-1	TRBD1	TRBJ2-5	-	CASSLGQGGETQYF	TGCGCCAGCAGCTTGGGACAGGGGGGAGAGACCCAGTACTTC
TRBV11-1	-	TRBJ1-2	-	CASSSTPNYGYTF	TGTGCCAGCAGCTCTACACCAAACTATGGCTACACCTTC
TRBV19	TRBD1	TRBJ1-1	-	CASWDRGRDTEAFF	TGTGCCAGTTGGGACAGGGGCAGGGACACTGAAGCTTTCTTT
TRBV5-4	-	TRBJ2-7	-	CASSLRWIPSSYEQYF	TGTGCCAGCAGCTTGCGGTGGATCCCGAGCTCCTACGAGCAGTACTTC
TRBV6-4	-	TRBJ1-2	-	CASSPAGGPAWGYTF	TGTGCCAGCAGTCCGGCCGGGGGTCCTGCATGGGGCTACACCTTC
TRBV6-4	-	TRBJ1-1	few	CASSKDRNTEAFF	TGTGCCAGCAGTAAGGACAGGAACACTGAAGCTTTCTTT
TRBV4-1	TRBD1	TRBJ2-7	-	CASSSMAGTASYEQYF	TGCGCCAGCAGTTCCATGGCTGGGACAGCCTCCTACGAGCAGTACTTC
TRBV6-6	-	TRBJ1-5	-	CASSQGIGGQPQHF	TGTGCCAGCAGTCAGGGTATTGGTGGTCAGCCCCAGCATTTT
TRBV11-3	-	TRBJ2-5	-	CASSLGAGGEETQYF	TGTGCCAGCAGCTTAGGGGCAGGGGGGGAGGAGACCCAGTACTTC